This T cell receptor beta chain was profiled in a study of early T cells in non-severe SARS-CoV-2 infection. CDR3 length equals 13 residues. Germline assignment: CDR1 MDHEN and CDR2 SYDVKM. V dropped 6 bases and J dropped 6 bases, with 14 bases sitting between them. This clonotype occurred many times. A single record per CDR3 protein comes from TCRdb applying MiXCR to the 5' RACE reads. The table has about 77,000 distinct CDR3 sequences, roughly 12% seen once. The sequence was collected from an adult who was a healthcare worker with PCR-confirmed SARS-CoV-2 infection or an uninfected control (not recorded which). The donor label of this sample is uncertain. The chain links TRBV28 to TRBJ1-2; no definite D call. Material: whole blood, obtained at baseline. The CDR3 is CASRSPGRDGYTF. The CDR3 DNA follows: TGTGCCAGCAGGTCGCCCGGCCGCGATGGCTACACCTTC.